Listed below are T cell receptor beta chains from one sample, sequenced in a study of T cell repertoires in cytomegalovirus infection. TCRdb fed the reads into MiXCR, producing one record per CDR3 protein. The sample has around 330,000 distinct CDR3 sequences, 15% to 20% seen once. Sequencing used PBMCs. Source of these receptors: a human donor in good health (CMV status not recorded). Some clones in this sample may be carry-over from other donors' samples. The CDR3 runs from the conserved cysteine through the conserved F or W. The D gene is left open where the match is weak. The size field is filled for only some rows; it gives once, few, many or a size class.

cdr3_nt cdr3_aa v_call d_call j_call clone_size
TGTGCCAGCAGCCGTGGACAGGAGGATCAGCCCCAGCATTTT CASSRGQEDQPQHF TRBV7-9 TRBD1 TRBJ1-5 few
TGTGCCAGCAGCCCGACCGGGTTGCCGAATGAAAAACTGTTTTTT CASSPTGLPNEKLFF TRBV7-2 - TRBJ1-4 many
TGTGCCAGCAGGGACACGGCAGAAAAACTGTTTTTT CASRDTAEKLFF TRBV12-3/TRBV12-4 - TRBJ1-4 -
TGTGCCAGCAGCCCCCGCCCAACCGGGACTGGGAACACTGAAGCTTTCTTT CASSPRPTGTGNTEAFF TRBV7-2 - TRBJ1-1 many
TGTGCCAGCAGTGCACAGGGGTGGGCTGGGGCCAACGTCCTGACTTTC CASSAQGWAGANVLTF TRBV6-2/TRBV6-3 TRBD1 TRBJ2-6 -
TGTGCCAGCAGCTTAGCCCCGGCGGCTCGAGAGCAGTTCTTC CASSLAPAAREQFF TRBV11-3 - TRBJ2-1 -
TGTGCCAGCAGCACTCCGAACTCTGGAAACACCATATATTTT CASSTPNSGNTIYF TRBV7-8 - TRBJ1-3 many
TGTGCCAGCAGCCCGCCCTCGGGGGCGAGGGAAAAACTGTTTTTT CASSPPSGAREKLFF TRBV7-8 - TRBJ1-4 few
TGTGCCAGCAGTCGAGGGGTATCCCCCGATATGAACGAGCAGTACTTC CASSRGVSPDMNEQYF TRBV7-8 - TRBJ2-7 few
TGTGCCAGCAGGCCCCCCGACAGGGAGGAACTCTCAGAGACCCAGTACTTC CASRPPDREELSETQYF TRBV2 - TRBJ2-5 -
TGTGCCAGCAGCTTAGGGGAGAGGTGGACCGGGGAGCTGTTTTTT CASSLGERWTGELFF TRBV11-1 - TRBJ2-2 few
TGCGCCAGCAGCTGGAGCCGCCCCTATGTATCGTCGGAAGCTTTCTTT CASSWSRPYVSSEAFF TRBV5-1 - TRBJ1-1 few
TGTGCCACCAGTGATTTCTGGTCGGCGGGCTACAATGAGCAGTTCTTC CATSDFWSAGYNEQFF TRBV24-1 - TRBJ2-1 -
TGTGCCAGCAGTTTACGTGCTGATTATCAGCCCCAGCATTTT CASSLRADYQPQHF TRBV12-3/TRBV12-4 - TRBJ1-5 many
TGTGCCACCTTCGGGACTAATTCCTACGAGCAGTACTTC CATFGTNSYEQYF TRBV6-6 TRBD2 TRBJ2-7 few
TGTGCCTCCTCAGGGTGGGAAGAGACCCAGTACTTC CASSGWEETQYF TRBV19 - TRBJ2-5 few
TGCGCCAGCAGCTCGGGACTAGCGGGGGGGGTCTACGAGCAGTACTTC CASSSGLAGGVYEQYF TRBV5-1 TRBD2 TRBJ2-7 few
TGCGCCAGCAGCCAAGATCGGGGGACGGTGGGGACTAATTCACCCCTCCACTTT CASSQDRGTVGTNSPLHF TRBV4-1 - TRBJ1-6 few
TGTGCCAGCAGCTTAGTGGAGGGTACTGAAGCTTTCTTT CASSLVEGTEAFF TRBV7-8 - TRBJ1-1 many
TGTGCCAGCAGCTTCCCCTTACTGGCAGGGATAAATGGCTACACCTTC CASSFPLLAGINGYTF TRBV7-9 - TRBJ1-2 -
TGTGCCAGCAGCTTAGCCGAGAATGACAGATCCTTC CASSLAENDRSF TRBV7-2 - TRBJ1-2 many
TGTGCCACTGCGAGGACAGGGGGCTTGGAGGCACCCCACTATGGCTACACCTTC CATARTGGLEAPHYGYTF TRBV10-3 TRBD1 TRBJ1-2 -
TGCAGTGCTACAGGACCTGCCCAAGAGACCCAGTACTTC CSATGPAQETQYF TRBV20-1 - TRBJ2-5 -
TGTGCCAGCAGAGGCGGGGGAAATAAAGAGACCCAGTACTTC CASRGGGNKETQYF TRBV5-4 TRBD2 TRBJ2-5 few
TGTGCCAGCTCAACCCTAGGGACTAGCGACAATGAGCAGTTCTTC CASSTLGTSDNEQFF TRBV18 TRBD2 TRBJ2-1 -
TGCGCCAGCAGCCAAGGCGCAGGGTACCTCTACGAGCAGTACTTC CASSQGAGYLYEQYF TRBV4-1 - TRBJ2-7 few
TGCGCCAGCAGCTTGAGAGGGTCCGGCTTCAAGTTCTTC CASSLRGSGFKFF TRBV5-1 - TRBJ2-1 few
TGCGCCAGCAGCCTTACTACCTACGAGCAGTACTTC CASSLTTYEQYF TRBV5-1 - TRBJ2-7 -
TGTGCCAGCAGCTTGGGACAGGGTAGCTCTCGGGCCAACGTCCTGACTTTC CASSLGQGSSRANVLTF TRBV11-3 TRBD1 TRBJ2-6 many
TGTGCCACCACGACTGGGCGGGGGGGGTACTCCTACAATGAGCAGTTCTTC CATTTGRGGYSYNEQFF TRBV7-2 TRBD2 TRBJ2-1 many
TGTGCCAGCAGTCAGGGAGGGAGCTCCTACGAGCAGTACTTC CASSQGGSSYEQYF TRBV12-3/TRBV12-4 TRBD2 TRBJ2-7 many
TGCAGTGCAGCGACTAGCGGGGGTAACAATGAGCAGTTCTTC CSAATSGGNNEQFF TRBV20-1 TRBD2 TRBJ2-1 once
TGTGCCAGCAGTCTTAGCGGGGGGGCCTGGAAGACCCAGTACTTC CASSLSGGAWKTQYF TRBV6-5 TRBD2 TRBJ2-5 -
TGTGCCAGCAGCTCCATGACCTTCAACAATGAGCAGTTCTTC CASSSMTFNNEQFF TRBV7-9 - TRBJ2-1 few
TGCAGTGCTGTTATAGCGGGGAAAGAGACCCAGTACTTC CSAVIAGKETQYF TRBV20-1 TRBD2 TRBJ2-5 -
TGTGCCAGCAGGGCCACGAGGTTAGGGATCGGAGGGGACACTGAAGCTTTCTTT CASRATRLGIGGDTEAFF TRBV12-3/TRBV12-4 - TRBJ1-1 -
TGTGCCAGCAGTCACACTTCCGGGACTGACGCGGAGGAGCAGTTCTTC CASSHTSGTDAEEQFF TRBV7-2 - TRBJ2-1 many
TGTGCCAGCAGCTTAAGAGTAGCGGCAGATACGCAGTATTTT CASSLRVAADTQYF TRBV7-3 - TRBJ2-3 many
TGTGCCATCAGTGAGTTCGGCAGGGATGAGACCCAGTACTTC CAISEFGRDETQYF TRBV10-3 - TRBJ2-5 -
TGTGCCAGCAGCGCCCGACTAGCTGGGGAGACCCAGTACTTC CASSARLAGETQYF TRBV7-2 TRBD2 TRBJ2-5 many
TGTGCCAGCAGTTTAGGGACCCAGGGTGAAAAACTGTTTTTT CASSLGTQGEKLFF TRBV27 - TRBJ1-4 -
TGTGCCAGCAGCTTAACGCAGGGCCAGCCCCAGCATTTT CASSLTQGQPQHF TRBV7-3 - TRBJ1-5 many
TGTGCCAGCAGTTTACAGACGAACACCGGGGAGCTGTTTTTT CASSLQTNTGELFF TRBV12-3/TRBV12-4 - TRBJ2-2 -
TGCAGTGCTAGTGAGCGGCAGGGAGTGGAGACCCAGTACTTC CSASERQGVETQYF TRBV20-1 - TRBJ2-5 -
TGTGCCAGCAGCTTACTGTTCAGGGAAGGGCATCAGCCCCAGCATTTT CASSLLFREGHQPQHF TRBV7-8 - TRBJ1-5 many
TGTGCCAGCAGCTTACAGGGGATGGCAGATACGCAGTATTTT CASSLQGMADTQYF TRBV7-8 - TRBJ2-3 many
TGTGCCCCGGGGGGGCCGGGTACGCAGTATTTT CAPGGPGTQYF TRBV27 TRBD2 TRBJ2-3 few
TGTGCCAGCAGCGCAAGATCTGCCTCCGGCACAGATACGCAGTATTTT CASSARSASGTDTQYF TRBV9 - TRBJ2-3 few
TGTGCCAGCAGCCAAGTGTTCGGTGGCCCAATGAACACTGAAGCTTTCTTT CASSQVFGGPMNTEAFF TRBV4-2 - TRBJ1-1 few